Included here is one T cell receptor (beta chain) sequence, with context. In the original processing: Amplification of reference gene primers was used by the study to estimate nucleated cell counts. The method was immunoSEQ multiplex PCR; TCRdb's version includes in-frame clones alone and lacks a portion of them. Clone size and V and J calls were adopted from that table, with D and trimming inferred from the DNA. Of 200,000 to 250,000 clones detected, roughly 89% appear once; the ten largest clones hold about 6%. This sample was included in a study of blood T cell repertoires in COVID-19. This receptor was obtained from a man between 60 and 70 years old who had recovered from COVID-19. Sequencing input: peripheral blood.

CDR3 nucleotide sequence: TGCGCCAGCAGCGAAACTAGCGGGAGCAATGAGCAGTTCTTC. Protein: CASSETSGSNEQFF. The rearrangement uses TRBV5-1 and TRBJ2-1; 11 bases match TRBD2. This CDR3 spans 14 amino acids. The V and J ends lost 4 bases and 6 bases, in that order; junction bases with no gene match: 3. From germline, CDR1 is SGHRS and CDR2 YFSETQ.